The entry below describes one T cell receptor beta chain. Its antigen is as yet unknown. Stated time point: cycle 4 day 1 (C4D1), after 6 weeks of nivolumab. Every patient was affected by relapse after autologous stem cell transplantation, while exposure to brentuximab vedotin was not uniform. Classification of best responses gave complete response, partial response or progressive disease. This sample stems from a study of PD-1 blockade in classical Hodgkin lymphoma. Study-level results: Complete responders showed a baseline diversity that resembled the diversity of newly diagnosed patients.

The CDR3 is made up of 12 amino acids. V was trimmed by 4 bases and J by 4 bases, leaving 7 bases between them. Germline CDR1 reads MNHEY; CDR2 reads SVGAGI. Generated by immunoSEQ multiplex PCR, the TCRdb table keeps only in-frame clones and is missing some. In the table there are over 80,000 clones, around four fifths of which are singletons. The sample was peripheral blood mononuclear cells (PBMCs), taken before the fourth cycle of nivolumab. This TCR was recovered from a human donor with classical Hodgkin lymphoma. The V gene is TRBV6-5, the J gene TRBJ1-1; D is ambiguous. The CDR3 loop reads CASSSRTTEAFF. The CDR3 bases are TGTGCCAGCAGTTCGCGAACCACTGAAGCTTTCTTT.